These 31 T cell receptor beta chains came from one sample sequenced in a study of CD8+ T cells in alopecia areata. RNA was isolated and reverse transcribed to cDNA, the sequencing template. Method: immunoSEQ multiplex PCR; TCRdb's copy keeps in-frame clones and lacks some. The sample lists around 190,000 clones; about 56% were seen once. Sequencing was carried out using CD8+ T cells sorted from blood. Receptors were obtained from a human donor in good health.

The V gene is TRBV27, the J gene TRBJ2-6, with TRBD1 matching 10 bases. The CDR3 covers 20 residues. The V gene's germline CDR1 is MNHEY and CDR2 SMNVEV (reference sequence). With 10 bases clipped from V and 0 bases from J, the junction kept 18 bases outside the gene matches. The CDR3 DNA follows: TGTGCCACCAAAACCCTCCGGACAGGGGGGATCTTCTCTGGGGCCAACGTCCTGACTTTC. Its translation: CATKTLRTGGIFSGANVLTF.

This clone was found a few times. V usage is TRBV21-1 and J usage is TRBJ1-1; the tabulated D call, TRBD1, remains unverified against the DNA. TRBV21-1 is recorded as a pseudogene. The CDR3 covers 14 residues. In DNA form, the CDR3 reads TGTGCCAGCAATGGCAGGGGCATGAACACTGAAGCTTTCTTT. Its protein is CASNGRGMNTEAFF.

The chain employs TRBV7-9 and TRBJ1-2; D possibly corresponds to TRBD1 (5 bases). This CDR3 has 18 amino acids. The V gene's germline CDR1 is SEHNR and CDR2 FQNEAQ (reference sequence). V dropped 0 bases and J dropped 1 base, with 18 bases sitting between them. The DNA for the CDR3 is TGTGCCAGCAGCTTAGCATCGTCGGACAAAACTTTTAACTATGGCTACACCTTC. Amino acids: CASSLASSDKTFNYGYTF.

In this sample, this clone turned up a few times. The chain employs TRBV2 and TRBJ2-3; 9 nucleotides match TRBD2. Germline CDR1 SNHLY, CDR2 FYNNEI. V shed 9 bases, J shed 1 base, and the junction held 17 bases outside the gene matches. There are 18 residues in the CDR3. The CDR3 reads CARRNLVDGGGGTDTQYF. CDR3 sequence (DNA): TGTGCCAGAAGGAACCTAGTGGATGGCGGGGGGGGCACAGATACGCAGTATTTT.

The CDR3 nucleotides are TGTGCCATCCCTAGTTCTGGGGCCAACGTCCTGACTTTC. Its protein is CAIPSSGANVLTF. This rearrangement joins TRBV11-2 to TRBJ2-6; no firm D call. CDR1 is SGHAT and CDR2 is FQNNGV in the germline V gene. V was shortened by 10 bases and J by 1 base, with 8 bases between the two germline ends. This CDR3 is built from 13 residues.

The CDR3 DNA follows: TGTGCCAGCAGCGTAGAGAACTCGGACACTGAAGCTTTCTTT. The encoded protein is CASSVENSDTEAFF. This sequence joins TRBV9 and TRBJ1-1; D gene uncertain. The V end lost 0 bases, the J end lost 3 bases, and 9 bases lay between the germline ends. CDR3 size: 14 residues. CDR1 is SGDLS and CDR2 is YYNGEE in the germline V gene.

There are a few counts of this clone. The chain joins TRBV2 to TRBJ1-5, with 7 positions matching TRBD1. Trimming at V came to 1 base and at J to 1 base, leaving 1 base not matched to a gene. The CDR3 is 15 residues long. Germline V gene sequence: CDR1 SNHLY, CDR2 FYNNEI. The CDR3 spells CASSEEGASNQPQHF. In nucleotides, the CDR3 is TGTGCCAGCAGTGAAGAGGGGGCGAGCAATCAGCCCCAGCATTTT. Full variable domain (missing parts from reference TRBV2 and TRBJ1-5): EPEVTQTPSHQVTQMGQEVILRCVPISNHLYFYWYRQILGQKVEFLVSFYNNEISEKSEIFDDQFSVERPDGSNFTLKIRSTKLEDSAMYFCASSEEGASNQPQHFGDGTRLSIL.

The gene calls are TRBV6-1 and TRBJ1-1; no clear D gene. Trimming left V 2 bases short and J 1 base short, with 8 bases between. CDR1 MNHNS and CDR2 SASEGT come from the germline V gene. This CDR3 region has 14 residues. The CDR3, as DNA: TGTGCCAGCAGTGAAAGGGTAGGGAACACTGAAGCTTTCTTT. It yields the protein CASSERVGNTEAFF.

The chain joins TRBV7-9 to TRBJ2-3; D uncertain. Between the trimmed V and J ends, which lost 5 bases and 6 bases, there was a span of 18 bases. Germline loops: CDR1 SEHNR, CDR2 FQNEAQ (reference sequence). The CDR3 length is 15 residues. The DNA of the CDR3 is TGTGCCAGCAGCCAAAGGGTATCCTCTATCGATACGCAGTATTTT. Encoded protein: CASSQRVSSIDTQYF. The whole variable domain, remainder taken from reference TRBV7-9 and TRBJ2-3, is DTGVSQNPRHKITKRGQNVTFRCDPISEHNRLYWYRQTLGQGPEFLTYFQNEAQLEKSRLLSDRFSAERPKGSFSTLEIQRTEQGDSAMYLCASSQRVSSIDTQYFGPGTRLTVL.

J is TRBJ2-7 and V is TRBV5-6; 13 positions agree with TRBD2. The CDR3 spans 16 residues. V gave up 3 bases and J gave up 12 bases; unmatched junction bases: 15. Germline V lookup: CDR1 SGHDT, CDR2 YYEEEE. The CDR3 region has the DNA TGTGCCAGCAGCTACTGGACTAGCGGGGGATCCCTTGAGACGTACTTC. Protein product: CASSYWTSGGSLETYF.

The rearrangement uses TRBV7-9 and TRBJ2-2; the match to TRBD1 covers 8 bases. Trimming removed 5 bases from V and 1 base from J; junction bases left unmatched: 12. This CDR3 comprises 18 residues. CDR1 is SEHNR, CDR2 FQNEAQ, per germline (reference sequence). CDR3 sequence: CASSQQRSGTGNTGELFF. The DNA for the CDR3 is TGTGCCAGCAGCCAACAGAGATCCGGGACAGGGAACACCGGGGAGCTGTTTTTT.

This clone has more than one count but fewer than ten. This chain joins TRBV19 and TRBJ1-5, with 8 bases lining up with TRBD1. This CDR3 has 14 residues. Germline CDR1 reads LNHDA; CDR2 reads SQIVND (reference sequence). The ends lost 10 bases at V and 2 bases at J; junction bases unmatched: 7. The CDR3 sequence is CATRGQGRNQPQHF. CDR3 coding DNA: TGTGCCACCCGTGGACAGGGACGCAATCAGCCCCAGCATTTT.

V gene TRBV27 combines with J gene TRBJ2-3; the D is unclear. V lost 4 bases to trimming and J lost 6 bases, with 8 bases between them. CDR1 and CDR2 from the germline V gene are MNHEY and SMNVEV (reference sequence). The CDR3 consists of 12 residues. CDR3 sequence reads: CASSSLRDTQYF. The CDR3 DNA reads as TGTGCCAGCAGTTCGCTAAGGGATACGCAGTATTTT.

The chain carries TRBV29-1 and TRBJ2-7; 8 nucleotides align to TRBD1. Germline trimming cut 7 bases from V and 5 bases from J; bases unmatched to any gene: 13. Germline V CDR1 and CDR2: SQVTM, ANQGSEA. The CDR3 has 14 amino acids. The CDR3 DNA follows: TGCAGCGCCGGGCGGACAGGGAGTTCTGACGAGCAGTACTTC. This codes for CSAGRTGSSDEQYF.

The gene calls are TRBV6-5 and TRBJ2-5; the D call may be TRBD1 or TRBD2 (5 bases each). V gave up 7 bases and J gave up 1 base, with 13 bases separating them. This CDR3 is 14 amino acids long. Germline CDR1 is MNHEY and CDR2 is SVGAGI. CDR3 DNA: TGTGCCAGCACCCACCAGGGACCCCAAGAGACCCAGTACTTC. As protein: CASTHQGPQETQYF.

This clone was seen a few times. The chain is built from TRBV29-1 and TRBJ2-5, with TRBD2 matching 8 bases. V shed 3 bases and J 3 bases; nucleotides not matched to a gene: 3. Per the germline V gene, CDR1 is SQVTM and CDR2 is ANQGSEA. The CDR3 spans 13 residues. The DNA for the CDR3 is TGCAGCGTTGAGCGGGGGGCTGAAGAGACCCAGTACTTC. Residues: CSVERGAEETQYF.

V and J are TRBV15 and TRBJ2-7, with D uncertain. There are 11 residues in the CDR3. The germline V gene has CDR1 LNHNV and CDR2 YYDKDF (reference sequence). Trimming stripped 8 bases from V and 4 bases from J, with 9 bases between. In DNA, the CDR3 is TGTGCCACCGGTTATGGTTACGAGCAGTACTTC. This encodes CATGYGYEQYF.

The CDR3 nucleotides read TGCGCCAGCAGCCAAGCGTCCCCCCCTAGAGACGCGCAGTATTTT. The encoded protein is CASSQASPPRDAQYF. V usage is TRBV4-1 and J usage is TRBJ2-3; D is undetermined. The germline V gene has CDR1 MGHRA and CDR2 YSYEKL. This CDR3 has 15 amino acids. Trimming took 1 base from V and 10 from J, leaving 18 bases between them.

CDR3 sequence (DNA): TGCAGCGTTGAAGTAGGGACAGGGAATGGCGAGCAGTACTTC. As protein: CSVEVGTGNGEQYF. This chain links TRBV29-1 with TRBJ2-7; TRBD1 agrees at 9 bases. There are 14 residues in the CDR3. Trimming at V came to 1 base and at J to 6 bases, leaving 7 bases not matched to a gene. The V gene's germline CDR1 is SQVTM and CDR2 ANQGSEA.

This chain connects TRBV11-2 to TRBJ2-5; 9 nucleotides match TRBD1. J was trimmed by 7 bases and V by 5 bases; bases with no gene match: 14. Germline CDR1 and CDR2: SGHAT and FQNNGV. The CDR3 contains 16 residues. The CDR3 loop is CASSENRGPTAWTQYF. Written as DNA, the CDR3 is TGTGCCAGCAGCGAAAACAGGGGGCCCACGGCTTGGACCCAGTACTTC.

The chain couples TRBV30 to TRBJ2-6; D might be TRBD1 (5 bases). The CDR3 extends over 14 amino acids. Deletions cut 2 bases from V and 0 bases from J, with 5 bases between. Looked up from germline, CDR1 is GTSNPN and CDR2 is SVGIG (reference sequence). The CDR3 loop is CAWSQGSGANVLTF. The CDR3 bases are TGTGCCTGGAGTCAGGGCTCTGGGGCCAACGTCCTGACTTTC.

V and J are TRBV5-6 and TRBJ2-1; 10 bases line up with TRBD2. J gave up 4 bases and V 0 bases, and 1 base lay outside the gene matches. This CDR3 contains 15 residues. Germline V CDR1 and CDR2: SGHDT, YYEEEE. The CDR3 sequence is CASSLGTSGYNEQFF. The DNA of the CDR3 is TGTGCCAGCAGCTTGGGGACTAGCGGATACAATGAGCAGTTCTTC.

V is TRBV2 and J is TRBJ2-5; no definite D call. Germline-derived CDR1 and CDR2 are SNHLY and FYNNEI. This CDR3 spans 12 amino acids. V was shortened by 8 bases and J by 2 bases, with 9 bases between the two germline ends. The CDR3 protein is CASLPEQETQYF. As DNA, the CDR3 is TGTGCCAGCCTTCCCGAACAAGAGACCCAGTACTTC.

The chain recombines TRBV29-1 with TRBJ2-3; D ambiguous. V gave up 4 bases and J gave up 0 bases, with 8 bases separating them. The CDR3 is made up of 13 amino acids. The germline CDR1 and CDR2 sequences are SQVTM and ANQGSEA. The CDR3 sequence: CSVGQSSTDTQYF. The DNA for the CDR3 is TGCAGCGTTGGCCAGTCAAGCACAGATACGCAGTATTTT.

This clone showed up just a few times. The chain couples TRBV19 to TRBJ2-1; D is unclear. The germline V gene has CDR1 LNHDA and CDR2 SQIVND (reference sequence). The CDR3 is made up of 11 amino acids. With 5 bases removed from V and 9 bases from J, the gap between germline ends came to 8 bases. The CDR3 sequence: CASSLQSEQFF. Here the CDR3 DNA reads TGTGCCAGTAGTCTCCAGTCTGAGCAGTTCTTC.

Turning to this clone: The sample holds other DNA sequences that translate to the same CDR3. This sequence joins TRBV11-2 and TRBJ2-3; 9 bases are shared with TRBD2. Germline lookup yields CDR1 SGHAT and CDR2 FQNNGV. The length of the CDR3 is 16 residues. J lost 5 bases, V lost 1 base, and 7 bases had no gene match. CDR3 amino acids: CASSLVWRGGRDTQYF. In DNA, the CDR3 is TGTGCCAGCAGCTTAGTCTGGCGGGGGGGCAGAGATACGCAGTATTTT.

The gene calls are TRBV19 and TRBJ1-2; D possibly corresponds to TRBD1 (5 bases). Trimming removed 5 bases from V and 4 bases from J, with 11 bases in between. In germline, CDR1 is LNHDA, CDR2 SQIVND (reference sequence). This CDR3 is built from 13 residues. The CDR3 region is CASSAGPAYGYTF. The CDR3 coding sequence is TGTGCCAGTAGTGCAGGGCCCGCCTATGGCTACACCTTC.

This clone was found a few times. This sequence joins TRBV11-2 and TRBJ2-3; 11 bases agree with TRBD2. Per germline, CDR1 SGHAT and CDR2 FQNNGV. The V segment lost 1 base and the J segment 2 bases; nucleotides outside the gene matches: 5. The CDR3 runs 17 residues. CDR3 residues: CASSLVRLAGNTDTQYF. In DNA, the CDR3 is TGTGCCAGCAGCTTAGTGCGACTAGCGGGGAACACAGATACGCAGTATTTT.

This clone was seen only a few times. CDR3 sequence (DNA): TGTGCCAGCTCACCCGACGAGCAGTACTTC. Translating gives CASSPDEQYF. This rearrangement joins TRBV18 to TRBJ2-7, with no clear D. The germline gives CDR1 KGHSH, CDR2 LQKENI. Trimming removed 3 bases from V and 5 bases from J, with 2 bases in between. This CDR3 comprises 10 residues.

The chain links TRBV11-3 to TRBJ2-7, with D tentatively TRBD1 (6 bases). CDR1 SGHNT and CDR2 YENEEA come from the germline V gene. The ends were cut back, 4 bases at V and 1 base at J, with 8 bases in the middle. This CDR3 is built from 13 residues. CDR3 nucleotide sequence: TGTGCCAGCAGCTCAGGGGTTTCCTACGAGCAGTACTTC. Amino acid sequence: CASSSGVSYEQYF.

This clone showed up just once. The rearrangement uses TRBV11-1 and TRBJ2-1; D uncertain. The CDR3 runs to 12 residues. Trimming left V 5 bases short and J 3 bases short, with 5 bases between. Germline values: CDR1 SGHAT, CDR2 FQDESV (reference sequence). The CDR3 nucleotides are TGTGCCAGCAGCCCGAACTACAATGAGCAGTTCTTC. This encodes CASSPNYNEQFF.